The 30 T cell receptor beta chains in this list originate from one sample, sequenced in a study of cytomegalovirus exposure and HLA in healthy donors. Researchers ran the PCR with 60 Vbeta and 13 Jbeta primers. The data were produced by immunoSEQ multiplex PCR, yet TCRdb's version contains in-frame clones alone and is incomplete. This sample carries roughly 200,000 clones, 75% of them seen once, and the ten largest clones take 2.9%. Specimen: PBMCs. The receptors shown here come from a male donor in good health and CMV-seronegative.

This clone was found a few times. The gene calls are TRBV9 and TRBJ1-5; a weak D match, TRBD1 (6 bases). CDR1 is SGDLS and CDR2 is YYNGEE in the germline V gene. V was shortened by 4 bases and J by 1 base, with 12 bases between the two germline ends. The CDR3 covers 15 residues. DNA of the CDR3: TGTGCCAGCAGCCCGGGGGGCCTGAGCAATCAGCCCCAGCATTTT. As protein: CASSPGGLSNQPQHF.

The chain carries TRBV28 and TRBJ2-1; D is undetermined. Germline CDR1 MDHEN, CDR2 SYDVKM. Deletions cut 3 bases from V and 9 bases from J, with 12 bases between. The CDR3 runs 13 residues. CDR3 sequence: CASSFGPQPEQFF. CDR3 DNA sequence: TGTGCCAGCAGTTTTGGGCCCCAGCCTGAGCAGTTCTTC. Complete variable domain (other parts from reference TRBV28 and TRBJ2-1): DVKVTQSSRYLVKRTGEKVFLECVQDMDHENMFWYRQDPGLGLRLIYFSYDVKMKEKGDIPEGYSVSREKKERFSLILESASTNQTSMYLCASSFGPQPEQFFGPGTRLTVL.

This rearrangement joins TRBV19 to TRBJ1-2; tentative D call: TRBD1 (5 bases). The V end was cut by 5 bases, the J end by 2 bases, with 12 bases between. Germline-derived CDR1 and CDR2 are LNHDA and SQIVND (reference sequence). This CDR3 contains 14 residues. CDR3: CASSSGGKNYGYTF. CDR3 DNA sequence: TGTGCCAGTAGTTCCGGGGGGAAGAACTATGGCTACACCTTC.

The V and J genes are TRBV13 and TRBJ2-1, with 9 positions matching TRBD2. This CDR3 comprises 17 residues. J gave up 2 bases and V 7 bases, and 12 bases lay outside the gene matches. The germline V gene encodes CDR1 PRHDT and CDR2 FYEKMQ (reference sequence). CDR3 loop: CASNLRGAGGTYNEQFF. CDR3 sequence (DNA): TGTGCCAGCAACCTTCGCGGGGCGGGAGGGACCTACAATGAGCAGTTCTTC.

The chain combines TRBV6-5 with TRBJ2-7; 8 nucleotides line up with TRBD2. The germline V gene encodes CDR1 MNHEY and CDR2 SVGAGI. V trimming: 0 bases; J trimming: 3 bases; junction bases outside the gene matches: 7. CDR3 size: 16 residues. The CDR3 DNA follows: TGTGCCAGCAGTTACTCTGTTAGCGGGGTAAACTACGAGCAGTACTTC. Residues: CASSYSVSGVNYEQYF.

The J gene is TRBJ1-1, the V gene TRBV6-5; D is perhaps TRBD1 (5 bases). The CDR3 has 15 residues. Germline CDR1 reads MNHEY; CDR2 reads SVGAGI. V gave up 7 bases and J gave up 0 bases, with 15 bases separating them. CDR3 residues: CASTWGGNLNTEAFF. In DNA, the CDR3 is TGTGCCAGCACCTGGGGGGGAAACTTGAACACTGAAGCTTTCTTT.

J is TRBJ2-5 and V is TRBV6-5; 8 bases match TRBD1. The CDR3 runs 13 residues. CDR1 is MNHEY, CDR2 SVGAGI, per germline. The junction had 3 bases not matched to a gene; V was cut back by 5 bases and J by 4 bases. CDR3 region: CASSTGTGETQYF. CDR3 sequence (DNA): TGTGCCAGCAGTACCGGGACAGGAGAGACCCAGTACTTC.

The CDR3 nucleotides read TGTGCCAGTAGCCATGAGCGGGAGGGCACAGATACGCAGTATTTT. Translated: CASSHEREGTDTQYF. The V call is TRBV19, the J call TRBJ2-3, with TRBD2 identical over 9 bases. Germline lookup yields CDR1 LNHDA and CDR2 SQIVND (reference sequence). The CDR3 totals 15 residues. V trimming: 6 bases; J trimming: 1 base; junction bases outside the gene matches: 5.

The chain uses TRBV7-9 and TRBJ2-7, with 10 nucleotides matching TRBD2. The CDR3 has 14 residues. V lost 5 bases and J lost 6; bases outside the gene matches: 7. Germline CDR1 and CDR2: SEHNR and FQNEAQ (reference sequence). CDR3 sequence reads: CASSLEREGPEQYF. The DNA for the CDR3 is TGTGCCAGCAGCCTGGAGCGGGAGGGCCCCGAGCAGTACTTC. The full variable domain, with the rest looked up from reference TRBV7-9 and TRBJ2-7, is DTGVSQNPRHKITKRGQNVTFRCDPISEHNRLYWYRQTLGQGPEFLTYFQNEAQLEKSRLLSDRFSAERPKGSFSTLEIQRTEQGDSAMYLCASSLEREGPEQYFGPGTRLTVT.

The chain uses TRBV19 and TRBJ2-1, with 12 bases matching TRBD2. This CDR3 has 16 residues. V gave up 4 bases and J gave up 3 bases; unmatched junction bases: 4. Germline V CDR1 and CDR2: LNHDA, SQIVND (reference sequence). CDR3 nucleotides: TGTGCCAGTAGTACGGGACTAGCGGGTATCTACAATGAGCAGTTCTTC. This encodes CASSTGLAGIYNEQFF.

This clone came up once. The rearrangement joins TRBV4-3 to TRBJ2-3; D is ambiguous. The ends were cut back, 0 bases at V and 9 bases at J, with 10 bases in the middle. The CDR3 runs to 13 residues. CDR1 is LGHNA, CDR2 YSLEER, per germline. The CDR3 sequence: CASSQDSSQTQYF. CDR3 coding DNA: TGCGCCAGCAGCCAAGATAGCTCTCAAACGCAGTATTTT.

Concerning this clone: The sample holds other DNA sequences that translate to the same CDR3. This sequence joins TRBV6-1 and TRBJ2-1; 8 nucleotides line up with TRBD2. V shed 6 bases, J shed 4 bases, and the junction held 8 bases outside the gene matches. Germline CDR1 reads MNHNS; CDR2 reads SASEGT. The CDR3 runs 15 residues. The CDR3 protein is CASSSLAGQYNEQFF. Written as DNA, the CDR3 is TGTGCCAGCAGCTCTCTAGCGGGTCAATACAATGAGCAGTTCTTC.

V gene TRBV6-6 combines with J gene TRBJ2-3; TRBD2 agrees at 8 bases. Germline CDR1 MNHNY, CDR2 SVGAGI (reference sequence). The V segment lost 5 bases and the J segment 0 bases; nucleotides outside the gene matches: 7. This CDR3 contains 16 residues. The CDR3 spells CASSPHSGESTDTQYF. In DNA form, the CDR3 reads TGTGCCAGCAGTCCTCATAGCGGGGAAAGCACAGATACGCAGTATTTT.

J is TRBJ1-5 and V is TRBV4-3; D might be TRBD1 (5 bases). Germline CDR1 is LGHNA and CDR2 is YSLEER. The length of the CDR3 is 15 residues. V lost 0 bases and J 5 bases, leaving 11 bases between the germline ends. This chain's CDR3 is CASSQEGGVHQPQHF. DNA for the CDR3: TGCGCCAGCAGCCAAGAGGGGGGAGTGCATCAGCCCCAGCATTTT.

V usage is TRBV28 and J usage is TRBJ2-1; 7 bases are a match to TRBD1. The length of the CDR3 is 13 residues. V was pared by 6 bases and J by 4 bases, with 3 bases of the junction left unmatched. Germline V gene sequence: CDR1 MDHEN, CDR2 SYDVKM. CDR3 sequence (DNA): TGTGCCAGCAGCCGGGACAGATACAATGAGCAGTTCTTC. Translated, it gives CASSRDRYNEQFF.

This clone has more than one count but fewer than ten. V is TRBV28 and J is TRBJ2-7; TRBD2 is a possible D gene (6 bases). This CDR3 comprises 14 residues. The V end was cut by 2 bases, the J end by 3 bases, with 11 bases between. Germline V gives CDR1 MDHEN, CDR2 SYDVKM. Written as DNA, the CDR3 is TGTGCCAGCAGTTTAAGGCAGGGAGGCTACGAGCAGTACTTC. This sequence encodes CASSLRQGGYEQYF.

This rearrangement joins TRBV6-5 to TRBJ1-5, with 7 bases lining up with TRBD1. Unmatched junction bases numbered 4, after V lost 7 bases and J lost 7 bases. This CDR3 has 12 amino acids. Germline values: CDR1 MNHEY, CDR2 SVGAGI. CDR3 DNA sequence: TGTGCCAGCACCACAGGGGAGCAGCCCCAGCATTTT. This gives the protein CASTTGEQPQHF.

This clone was recorded a few times. The rearrangement joins TRBV6-6 to TRBJ1-4; possible D gene TRBD1, 5 bases. Per germline, CDR1 MNHNY and CDR2 SVGAGI (reference sequence). This CDR3 has 14 residues. Deletions cut 5 bases from V and 0 bases from J, with 7 bases between. CDR3 DNA sequence: TGTGCCAGCAGTGGGGGGGCAACTAATGAAAAACTGTTTTTT. This translates into CASSGGATNEKLFF.

This clone has a single count. This sequence joins TRBV6-5 and TRBJ1-2, with TRBD1 identical over 8 bases. J gave up 8 bases and V 0 bases, and 8 bases lay outside the gene matches. Per germline, CDR1 MNHEY and CDR2 SVGAGI. The CDR3 totals 15 residues. The CDR3: CASSYSIQGARGYTF. For the CDR3, the DNA is TGTGCCAGCAGTTACTCGATTCAGGGGGCGCGGGGCTACACCTTC.

This clone was detected only a few times. The rearrangement uses TRBV6-1 and TRBJ2-1; D perhaps matches TRBD2 (6 bases). The CDR3 has 15 residues. V lost 6 bases and J lost 7, with 19 bases in between. The germline gives CDR1 MNHNS, CDR2 SASEGT. Here the CDR3 DNA reads TGTGCCAGCAGAGTTCCGGGAGCAGGAGTAAATGAGCAGTTCTTC. Translating gives CASRVPGAGVNEQFF.

As to this clone: Other DNA sequences from this sample encode an identical CDR3 as well. The rearrangement links TRBV6-5 to TRBJ1-1; 8 bases match TRBD1. This CDR3 is 16 amino acids long. Germline trimming cut 0 bases from V and 5 bases from J; bases unmatched to any gene: 8. Germline CDR1 reads MNHEY; CDR2 reads SVGAGI. The CDR3 DNA is TGTGCCAGCAGTTACTCGAGTGGCACAGGGGGGACTGAAGCTTTCTTT. This translates into CASSYSSGTGGTEAFF.

This rearrangement joins TRBV28 to TRBJ1-4, with no clear D. Germline lookup yields CDR1 MDHEN and CDR2 SYDVKM. This CDR3 spans 14 amino acids. Trimming cost V 7 bases and J 6 bases, with 15 bases left between them. CDR3 sequence (DNA): TGTGCCAGCAATCGTCCCGGAGGTGATGAAAAACTGTTTTTT. Translation: CASNRPGGDEKLFF.

In this sample, this clone turned up once. The chain has TRBV7-8 and TRBJ2-7, with D possibly being TRBD1 (5 bases). The germline CDR1 and CDR2 sequences are SGHVS and FQNEAQ. Trimming left V 0 bases short and J 5 bases short, with 8 bases between. The CDR3 consists of 13 residues. In DNA form, the CDR3 reads TGTGCCAGCAGCTTAGCATCCAGGGACGAGCAGTACTTC. Translation: CASSLASRDEQYF.

The chain uses TRBV18 and TRBJ1-5, with D possibly being TRBD1 (6 bases). This CDR3 spans 14 amino acids. V lost 4 bases and J lost 4, with 11 bases in between. CDR1 KGHSH and CDR2 LQKENI come from the germline V gene. The DNA for the CDR3 is TGTGCCAGCTCACTTGGACAGATAAATCAGCCCCAGCATTTT. Amino acids: CASSLGQINQPQHF.

This clone has a handful of counts. The rearrangement joins TRBV11-2 to TRBJ2-1; weak D call: TRBD2 (6 bases). CDR3 length: 13 amino acids. V dropped 11 bases and J dropped 8 bases, with 19 bases sitting between them. Germline CDR1 reads SGHAT; CDR2 reads FQNNGV. This chain's CDR3 is CAFQPPGGDEQFF. The CDR3 bases are TGTGCCTTCCAGCCTCCCGGAGGGGATGAGCAGTTCTTC.

This chain links TRBV7-2 with TRBJ1-2, with 8 bases lining up with TRBD1. V shed 5 bases, J shed 7 bases, and the junction held 6 bases outside the gene matches. Germline V CDR1 and CDR2: SGHTA, FQGNSA. The CDR3 loop spans 13 amino acids. The CDR3 DNA sequence: TGTGCCAGCAGCAACCGGGACAGGTCTGGCTACACCTTC. It encodes CASSNRDRSGYTF.

The CDR3 DNA is TGTGCCAGCAGCCAGGGACAGACTAGGGAGCAGTACTTC. Its protein is CASSQGQTREQYF. The chain joins TRBV7-3 to TRBJ2-7, with D possibly matching TRBD1 (7 bases). The length of the CDR3 is 13 residues. V dropped 5 bases and J dropped 7 bases, with 15 bases sitting between them. CDR1 and CDR2 from the germline V gene are SGHTA and FQGTGA.

This chain connects TRBV5-4 to TRBJ2-1, with 8 bases matching TRBD2. The CDR3 runs to 17 residues. The J segment lost 5 bases and the V segment lost 4 bases, leaving 14 bases of the junction unmatched. Germline V gene data show CDR1 as SGHNT and CDR2 as YYREEE (reference sequence). CDR3 residues: CASSTGLGRGVNNEQFF. DNA of the CDR3: TGTGCCAGCAGCACGGGGCTGGGGCGGGGGGTGAACAATGAGCAGTTCTTC.

The chain recombines TRBV28 with TRBJ1-5; 8 positions agree with TRBD1. The CDR3 consists of 14 residues. CDR1 is MDHEN, CDR2 SYDVKM, per germline. The V segment lost 4 bases and the J segment 11 bases; nucleotides outside the gene matches: 10. This CDR3 reads CASSYPTGVKAQHF. CDR3 DNA: TGTGCCAGCAGTTACCCGACAGGGGTCAAGGCCCAGCATTTT.

The genes are TRBV28 and TRBJ1-1; D might be TRBD1 (5 bases). Trimming left V 6 bases short and J 7 bases short, with 6 bases between. The CDR3 loop spans 10 amino acids. Germline V lookup: CDR1 MDHEN, CDR2 SYDVKM. For the CDR3, the DNA is TGTGCCAGCAGGGGGGGTGAAGCTTTCTTT. Its protein is CASRGGEAFF.